A selection of T cell receptor beta chains follows, all from one sample in a study of blood T cell repertoires in COVID-19. Sequencing used immunoSEQ multiplex PCR; TCRdb keeps in-frame clones, though not all of them. The sample consists of about 200,000 clones, more than 75% of them appearing once. The sample taken for sequencing was peripheral blood. Source of these receptors: a woman of 80 years or more with acute or convalescent COVID-19. CDR3s include the opening cysteine and the closing phenylalanine or tryptophan. Fields, in order: V gene, CDR3 length, CDR3 protein.

TRBV4-3,15,CASSQDRVGGTEAFF
TRBV9,17,CASSVNAREAANTEAFF
TRBV20-1,17,CSASTSGGAHSTDTQYF
TRBV5-8,11,CASSLTGGAFF
TRBV27,15,CASSPTGSRVYGYTF
TRBV3-1/TRBV3-2,21,CASSQIKDRFCRWWKNQPQHF
TRBV5-4,15,CASSLAKEGADGYTF
TRBV7-8,14,CASSLIMNTGELFF
TRBV4-3,15,CASSQVRQGNEKLFF
TRBV7-7,19,CASSAGVGGTRISYNEQFF
TRBV29-1,11,CSVEPIQEAFF
TRBV19,14,CASSIRGKDEKLFF
TRBV3-1/TRBV3-2,13,CASSSRGGETQYF
TRBV12-3/TRBV12-4,13,CASTSWEGETQYF
TRBV18,13,CASSGGRDNEQFF
TRBV14,13,CASFKGQQETQYF
TRBV19,16,CASSIRLAGPKETQYF
TRBV5-6,16,CASSLGGSPGGDTQYF
TRBV7-9,13,CASSSSGDQPQHF
TRBV19,13,CASTEPGGDTQYF
TRBV11-2,14,CASSQRQLQETQYF
TRBV30,14,CAWERSGRKDTQYF
TRBV27,15,CASSSDRGGNTEAFF
TRBV7-2,18,CASSLVSLAGARTDTQYF
TRBV2,15,CASIQDRSYNSPLHF
TRBV5-1,15,CASSVDSNSGNTIYF
TRBV2,15,CASREVGQGGSPLHF
TRBV19,12,CASSFTGETQYF
TRBV7-2,14,CASSLALEYNEQFF
TRBV19,16,CASTKTGSPNTGELFF
TRBV11-3,14,CASSPGEGGNEAFF
TRBV4-3,13,CASSQVQGNTIYF